This T cell receptor (beta chain) was observed in a study of molecular identifiers for immune sequencing clone quantification. TCRdb processed the PCR reads anew with MiXCR; each CDR3 protein has one entry. The sample contains under 600,000 distinct CDR3 sequences, about 25% of which appear only once. This clonotype turned up a few times. Germline V CDR1 and CDR2: MNHEY, SVGEGT. J lost 4 bases, V lost 6 bases, and 11 bases had no gene match. The CDR3 extends over 15 amino acids. The sequence came from a human donor in good health. Some libraries in this study had Jurkat cell RNA spiked in. The chain uses TRBV6-2 or TRBV6-3 and TRBJ1-1, with 7 bases matching TRBD1. The sequencing input was naive CD8+ T cells from blood, with Jurkat cell RNA spiked in. Subset: FACS-sorted CD8+CD4-CCR7+CD45RA+ naive T cells. The chain's CDR3 is CASSPARGIFTEAFF. The CDR3 DNA reads as TGTGCCAGCAGCCCAGCCAGGGGGATTTTCACTGAAGCTTTCTTT.